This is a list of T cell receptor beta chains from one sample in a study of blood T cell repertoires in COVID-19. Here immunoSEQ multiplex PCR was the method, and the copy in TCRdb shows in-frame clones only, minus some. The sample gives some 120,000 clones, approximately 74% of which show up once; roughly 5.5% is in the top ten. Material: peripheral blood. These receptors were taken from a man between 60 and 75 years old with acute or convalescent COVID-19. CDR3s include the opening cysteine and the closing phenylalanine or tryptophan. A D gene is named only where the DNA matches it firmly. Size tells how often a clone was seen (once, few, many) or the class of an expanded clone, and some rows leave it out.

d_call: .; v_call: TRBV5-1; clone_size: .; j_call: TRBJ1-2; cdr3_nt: TGCGCCAGCAGCTTGCAGGTCCACTATGGCTACACCTTC; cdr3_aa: CASSLQVHYGYTF
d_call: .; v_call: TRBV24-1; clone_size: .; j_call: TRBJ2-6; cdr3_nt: TGTGCCACCAGTGATTTCTCCCAGGGGAGGGCCAACGTCCTGACTTTC; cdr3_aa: CATSDFSQGRANVLTF
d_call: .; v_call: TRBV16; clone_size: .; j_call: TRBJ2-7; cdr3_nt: TGTGCCAGCAGTGAGGCGTACGAGCAGTACTTC; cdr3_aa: CASSEAYEQYF
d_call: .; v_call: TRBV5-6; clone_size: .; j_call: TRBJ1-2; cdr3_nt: TGTGCCAGCAGCATAGGGACTGCGGGACCCAACTATGGCTACACCTTC; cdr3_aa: CASSIGTAGPNYGYTF
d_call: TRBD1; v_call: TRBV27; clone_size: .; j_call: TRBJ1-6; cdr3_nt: TGTGCCAGCAGTTCACCGGGACAGATAAATTCACCCCTCCACTTT; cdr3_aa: CASSSPGQINSPLHF
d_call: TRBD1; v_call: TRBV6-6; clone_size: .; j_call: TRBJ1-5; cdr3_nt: TGTGCCAGCAGTTACTCGACAGGGGCACAGCCCCAGCATTTT; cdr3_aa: CASSYSTGAQPQHF
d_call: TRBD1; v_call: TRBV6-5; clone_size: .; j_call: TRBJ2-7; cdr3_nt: TGTGCCAGCAGGCCCGACAGGGGGCGTTCCTACGAGCAGTACTTC; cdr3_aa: CASRPDRGRSYEQYF
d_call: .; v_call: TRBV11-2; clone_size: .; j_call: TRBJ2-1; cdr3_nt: TGTGCCAGCAGCTTCTCCCCAAAGGGGGAGCAGTTCTTC; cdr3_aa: CASSFSPKGEQFF
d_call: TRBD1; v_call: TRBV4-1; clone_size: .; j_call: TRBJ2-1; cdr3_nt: TGCGCCAGCAGCCAAGGGGGGACAGGGAAGCAGTTCTTC; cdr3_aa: CASSQGGTGKQFF
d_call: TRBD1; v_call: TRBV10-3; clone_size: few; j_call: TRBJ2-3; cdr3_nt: TGTGCCATCAGTGAAGGACAGGGTCGCACAGATACGCAGTATTTT; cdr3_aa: CAISEGQGRTDTQYF
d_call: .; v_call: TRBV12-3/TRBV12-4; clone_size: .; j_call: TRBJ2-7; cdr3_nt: TGTGCCAGCAGTTTAGGGCAGATCTACGAGCAGTACTTC; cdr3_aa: CASSLGQIYEQYF
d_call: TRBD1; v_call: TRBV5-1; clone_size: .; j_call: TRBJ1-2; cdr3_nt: TGCGCCAGCAGCTTGGTAGGGACAGCTCACTATGGCTACACCTTC; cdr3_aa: CASSLVGTAHYGYTF
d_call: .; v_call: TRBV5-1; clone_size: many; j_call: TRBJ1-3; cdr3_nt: TGCGCCAGCAGCTTGGCCGCAGCGAACCCTGGAAACACCATATATTTT; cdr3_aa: CASSLAAANPGNTIYF
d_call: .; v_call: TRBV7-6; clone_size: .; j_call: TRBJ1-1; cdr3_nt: TGTGCCAGCAGCTCCTACAGCGGCACTGAAGCTTTCTTT; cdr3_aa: CASSSYSGTEAFF
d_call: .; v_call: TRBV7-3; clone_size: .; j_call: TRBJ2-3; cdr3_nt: TGTGCCAGCAGCCCCGGGGGGCCCACAGATACGCAGTATTTT; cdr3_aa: CASSPGGPTDTQYF
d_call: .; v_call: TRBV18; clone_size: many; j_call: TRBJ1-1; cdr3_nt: TGTGCCAGCTCACTAAGGGGAGGCACTGAAGCTTTCTTT; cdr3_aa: CASSLRGGTEAFF
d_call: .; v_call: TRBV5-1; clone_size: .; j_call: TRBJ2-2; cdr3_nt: TGCGCCAGCAGCTTGGGTTTCGGGGGAGAGAACACCGGGGAGCTGTTTTTT; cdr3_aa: CASSLGFGGENTGELFF
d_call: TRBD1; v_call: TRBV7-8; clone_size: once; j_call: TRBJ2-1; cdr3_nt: TGTGCCAGCAGCCGACCGGACAGGGGACACAATGAGCAGTTCTTC; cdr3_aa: CASSRPDRGHNEQFF
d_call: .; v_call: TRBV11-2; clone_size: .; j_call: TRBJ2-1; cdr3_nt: TGTGCCAGCAGCCCCCCTCGCGGTTGGCGGGTTTCTTTCGATGAGCAGTTCTTC; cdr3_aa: CASSPPRGWRVSFDEQFF
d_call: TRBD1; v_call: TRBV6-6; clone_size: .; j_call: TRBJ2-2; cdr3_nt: TGTGCCAGCACCTATGGACAGGGGAACACCGGGGAGCTGTTTTTT; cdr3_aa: CASTYGQGNTGELFF
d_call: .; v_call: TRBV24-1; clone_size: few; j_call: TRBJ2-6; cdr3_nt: TGTGCCACCAGTGATTCGGGAGGGGCCAACGTCCTGACTTTC; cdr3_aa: CATSDSGGANVLTF
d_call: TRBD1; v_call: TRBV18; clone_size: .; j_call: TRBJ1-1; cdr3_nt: TGTGCCAGCTCACCACCGGGGACAGTAAACACTGAAGCTTTCTTT; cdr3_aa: CASSPPGTVNTEAFF
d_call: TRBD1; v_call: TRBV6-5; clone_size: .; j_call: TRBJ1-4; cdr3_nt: TGTGCCAGCACCACGGACAGGGAAGGTCTAAAACTGTTTTTT; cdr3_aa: CASTTDREGLKLFF
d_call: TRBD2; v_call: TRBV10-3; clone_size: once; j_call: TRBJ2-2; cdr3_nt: TGTGCCATCAGTGGCGGGGGGGACACCGGGGAGCTGTTTTTT; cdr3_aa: CAISGGGDTGELFF